These 21 T cell receptor beta chains originate from one sample sequenced in a study of human T cells and chemical hapten exposure. MiXCR, applied by TCRdb to the RACE reads, yields one record per CDR3 protein. The table shows over 30,000 distinct CDR3 sequences, with over 7.5% occurring only once. Described time point: patch test 3, about 24 weeks after DPC sensitization. The sample's treatment: therapeutic diphenylcyclopropenone sensitization with weekly scalp DPC. Researchers extracted total RNA from unfractionated whole blood. The sample was whole blood, taken in connection with sensitization to the hapten diphenylcyclopropenone (DPC). Source of these receptors: a man over 45 with alopecia areata. Some clones in this sample may be carry-over from other donors' samples.

This clonotype was detected many times. The genes are TRBV12-5 and TRBJ2-1, with TRBD1 matching over 9 bases. The V segment lost 3 bases and the J segment 3 bases; nucleotides outside the gene matches: 9. This CDR3 is 17 amino acids long. From germline, CDR1 is LGHNT and CDR2 FRNRAP. CDR3 nucleotides: TGTGCTAGTGGTTTTCCATCTGGGGACAGGGTCTACAATGAGCAGTTCTTC. Protein sequence: CASGFPSGDRVYNEQFF.

This clonotype was counted a few times. The J gene is TRBJ2-1, the V gene TRBV20-1, with 13 nucleotides matching TRBD2. This CDR3 is built from 15 residues. Germline CDR1 reads DFQATT; CDR2 reads SNEGSKA (reference sequence). V lost 4 bases, J lost 14 bases, and 14 bases stayed unmatched. The DNA for the CDR3 is TGCAGTGCTAAAGGACTAGCGGGAGTTATTAGGCTGGAGTTCTTC. It encodes CSAKGLAGVIRLEFF.

This clonotype has only a few counts. A much larger clone differs by one base, so this may be a read error. The gene calls are TRBV12-3 or TRBV12-4 and TRBJ1-5; D call uncertain. Trimming removed 5 bases at V and 2 bases at J, with 13 bases between. This CDR3 spans 15 amino acids. The CDR3 region has the DNA TGTGCCAGCAGTCAAAAGGGTATCGGCAATCAGCCCCAGCATTTT. The encoded protein is CASSQKGIGNQPQHF.

The chain joins TRBV7-6 to TRBJ2-3; the match to TRBD2 covers 13 bases. The CDR3 length is 17 residues. The trim removed 5 bases at V and 2 bases at J, leaving 7 bases unmatched. Germline V gives CDR1 SGHVS, CDR2 FNYEAQ. The CDR3 DNA reads TGTGCCAGCAGCCGGCCCGGGACTAGCGGGACCACAGATACGCAGTATTTT. It translates to CASSRPGTSGTTDTQYF.

This clonotype occurred many times. The chain employs TRBV7-6 and TRBJ2-5; maybe TRBD1 (6 bases). The CDR3 has 15 amino acids. The V end was cut by 5 bases, the J end by 5 bases, with 18 bases between. The germline gives CDR1 SGHVS, CDR2 FNYEAQ. As DNA, the CDR3 is TGTGCCAGCAGCGTGAGCAGGGGTAGTTGGGAGACCCAGTACTTC. Translating it yields CASSVSRGSWETQYF.

This rearrangement joins TRBV6-2 or TRBV6-3 to TRBJ2-1; D might be TRBD2 (6 bases). The CDR3 has 15 residues. From germline, CDR1 is MNHEY and CDR2 SVGEGT. V dropped 5 bases and J dropped 4 bases, with 15 bases sitting between them. The CDR3 DNA sequence: TGTGCCAGCAGTCACGGGAGCGCCGAATACAATGAGCAGTTCTTC. The encoded protein is CASSHGSAEYNEQFF.

This chain uses TRBV19 with TRBJ1-3, with 8 nucleotides matching TRBD1. The CDR3 loop spans 15 amino acids. The ends lost 8 bases at V and 0 bases at J; junction bases unmatched: 6. In germline, CDR1 is LNHDA, CDR2 SQIVND (reference sequence). DNA for the CDR3: TGTGCCAGTGCGGGACAGGTGAACTCTGGAAACACCATATATTTT. This encodes CASAGQVNSGNTIYF. Full variable domain (rest looked up from reference TRBV19 and TRBJ1-3): DGGITQSPKYLFRKEGQNVTLSCEQNLNHDAMYWYRQDPGQGLRLIYYSQIVNDFQKGDIAEGYSVSREKKESFPLTVTSAQKNPTAFYLCASAGQVNSGNTIYFGEGSWLTVV.

The V call is TRBV4-2, the J call TRBJ2-7; D uncertain. V was pared by 0 bases and J by 1 base, with 7 bases between. CDR3 length: 14 residues. CDR1 LGHNA and CDR2 YNFKEQ come from the germline V gene. CDR3 sequence reads: CASSQDDGSYEQYF. In DNA form, the CDR3 reads TGTGCCAGCAGCCAAGATGACGGATCCTACGAGCAGTACTTC.

This clonotype was seen at least ten times. This chain connects TRBV19 to TRBJ1-5; D is unresolved. The CDR3 has 16 residues. The V end lost 6 bases, the J end lost 6 bases, and 21 bases lay between the germline ends. Germline assignment: CDR1 LNHDA and CDR2 SQIVND (reference sequence). CDR3 residues: CASSHISGVESQPQHF. The DNA for the CDR3 is TGTGCCAGTAGCCATATTAGCGGGGTGGAAAGTCAGCCCCAGCATTTT.

This clonotype was seen a handful of times. The gene calls are TRBV27 and TRBJ2-1; TRBD1 matches 7 bases. The CDR3 is 16 residues long. V trimming: 6 bases; J trimming: 0 bases; junction bases outside the gene matches: 8. Germline V gene data show CDR1 as MNHEY and CDR2 as SMNVEV (reference sequence). This CDR3 reads CASRTTGAASYNEQFF. DNA for the CDR3: TGTGCCAGCAGGACAACAGGGGCGGCCTCCTACAATGAGCAGTTCTTC.

This clonotype was detected many times. The gene calls are TRBV27 and TRBJ1-4; a possible D gene is TRBD1 (6 bases). CDR3 length: 16 amino acids. The V gene lost 4 bases and the J gene lost 0 bases, with 12 bases spanning the gap. The germline V gene has CDR1 MNHEY and CDR2 SMNVEV (reference sequence). This CDR3 is CASSSNPGATNEKLFF. The CDR3 nucleotides read TGTGCCAGCAGTTCCAATCCAGGGGCAACTAATGAAAAACTGTTTTTT.

In its sample, this clonotype was seen a few times. The chain is built from TRBV10-3 and TRBJ1-4; the D gene is possibly TRBD1 (6 bases). The CDR3 runs to 14 residues. Deletions cut 2 bases from V and 5 bases from J, with 9 bases between. Germline CDR1 and CDR2: ENHRY and SYGVKD. Here the CDR3 DNA reads TGTGCCATCAGTGAGGGGACATCAAATGAAAAACTGTTTTTT. It encodes CAISEGTSNEKLFF.

This clonotype was observed a handful of times. V is TRBV18 and J is TRBJ2-7; 7 bases agree with TRBD2. Germline trimming cut 3 bases from V and 8 bases from J; bases unmatched to any gene: 10. The CDR3 has 14 amino acids. CDR1 KGHSH and CDR2 LQKENI come from the germline V gene. CDR3 coding DNA: TGTGCCAGCTCACCTCAACGGGACTACCTTCAGCAGTACTTC. This sequence encodes CASSPQRDYLQQYF.

In its sample, this clonotype was seen a few times. The chain joins TRBV6-1 to TRBJ1-4, with 11 bases lining up with TRBD1. Trimming at V came to 8 bases and at J to 8 bases, leaving 4 bases not matched to a gene. The CDR3 totals 13 residues. CDR1 and CDR2 from the germline V gene are MNHNS and SASEGT. CDR3 DNA: TGTGCCAGCCACGGGACAGGGGGAGAAAAACTGTTTTTT. Protein: CASHGTGGEKLFF.

This clonotype was recorded at least ten times. J is TRBJ2-5 and V is TRBV11-2; unclear D gene. The germline CDR1 and CDR2 sequences are SGHAT and FQNNGV. The ends were cut back, 5 bases at V and 5 bases at J, with 12 bases in the middle. This CDR3 has 13 amino acids. The CDR3 loop is CASSPRIWETQYF. Written as DNA, the CDR3 is TGTGCCAGCAGCCCCCGGATTTGGGAGACCCAGTACTTC.

This clonotype appeared many times. This rearrangement joins TRBV6-2 or TRBV6-3 to TRBJ1-1; no clear D. Trimming stripped 2 bases from V and 0 bases from J, with 7 bases between. CDR3 length: 14 amino acids. Germline assignment: CDR1 MNHEY and CDR2 SVGEGT. In DNA, the CDR3 is TGTGCCAGCAGTTACCCGACCATGAACACTGAAGCTTTCTTT. It is translated as CASSYPTMNTEAFF.

There are many counts of this clonotype. This chain uses TRBV29-1 with TRBJ1-5, with D tentatively TRBD1 (5 bases). Between the trimmed V and J ends, which lost 4 bases and 5 bases, there was a span of 12 bases. This CDR3 is 13 amino acids long. Looked up from germline, CDR1 is SQVTM and CDR2 is ANQGSEA. CDR3 in amino acids: CSVVYGTDQPQHF. DNA of the CDR3: TGCAGCGTTGTTTACGGGACCGATCAGCCCCAGCATTTT.

This clonotype was counted a few times. This chain links TRBV15 with TRBJ2-4, with 7 nucleotides matching TRBD1. Germline trimming cut 4 bases from V and 0 bases from J; bases unmatched to any gene: 9. The germline V gene encodes CDR1 LNHNV and CDR2 YYDKDF (reference sequence). The CDR3 sequence is 17 residues long. In DNA form, the CDR3 reads TGTGCCACCAGCACGCAACAGGGGCCGGTAGCCAAAAACATTCAGTACTTC. Its translation: CATSTQQGPVAKNIQYF.

The CDR3 region has the DNA TGTGCCAGCAGCGTAGCTTGGAACAACGCAGATACGCAGTATTTT. This sequence encodes CASSVAWNNADTQYF. The chain links TRBV9 to TRBJ2-3; no firm D call. The CDR3 covers 15 residues. V lost 0 bases and J 4 bases, leaving 12 bases between the germline ends. Germline lookup yields CDR1 SGDLS and CDR2 YYNGEE.

The chain joins TRBV20-1 to TRBJ2-5; TRBD2 aligns across 13 bases. V dropped 1 base and J dropped 1; count of bases not matched to a gene: 0. CDR1 and CDR2 (germline): DFQATT, SNEGSKA (reference sequence). CDR3 length: 15 amino acids. The DNA of the CDR3 is TGCAGTGCTAGAGGACTAGCGGGAGGCCAAGAGACCCAGTACTTC. It translates to CSARGLAGGQETQYF.

This clonotype was counted ten times or more. This chain connects TRBV3-1 to TRBJ1-6; the D gene is possibly TRBD1 (5 bases). The germline gives CDR1 LGHDT, CDR2 YNNKEL (reference sequence). CDR3 length: 12 amino acids. Between the trimmed V and J ends, which lost 6 bases and 8 bases, there was a span of 8 bases. CDR3 amino acids: CASRGRHSPLHF. In nucleotides, the CDR3 is TGTGCCAGCAGGGGGCGGCATTCACCCCTCCACTTT.